This T cell receptor (beta chain) was profiled in a study of blood T cell repertoires in COVID-19. Looking at the study overall: Donors in the United States, Italy and Spain gave samples during acute or convalescent COVID-19. PBMCs, B-cell-depleted T cells, or T cells were the source of the cDNA or gDNA that made up the material.

The CDR3 runs 16 residues. Trimming cost V 1 base and J 5 bases; bases outside gene matches: 9. Germline CDR1 and CDR2: MNHNS and SASEGT. In the original analysis: For nucleated cells, counts were estimated from reference gene primer amplification. TCRdb's copy holds only in-frame clones and misses some; the assay was immunoSEQ multiplex PCR. The DNA was the basis for D and trimming; V, J and clone size are from that table. Of tens of thousands of clones in the sample, around 74% were seen once. The clonotype originates from a human donor with acute or convalescent COVID-19. The donor label of this sample is uncertain. Specimen: peripheral blood. The chain joins TRBV6-1 to TRBJ1-1, with 8 positions matching TRBD1. CDR3: CASSEGGGQVVTEAFF. CDR3 nucleotide sequence: TGTGCCAGCAGTGAAGGGGGGGGACAGGTAGTTACTGAAGCTTTCTTT.